A selection of T cell receptor beta chains follows, all from one sample in a study of metastatic and nonmetastatic thyroid tumors. TCRdb reprocessed the PCR reads using MiXCR. The sample carries 32,000 or so clones, about 18% recorded once. Sequencing was performed on blood. The receptors derive from a male donor with papillary thyroid cancer or a benign thyroid nodule (not recorded which). Some clones in this sample may be carry-over from other donors' samples. The conserved cysteine and the conserved F or W are not part of the CDR3 here. Each record gives: clone size, V gene, J gene, CDR3 protein. Only part of the rows carry a size: once, few, many, or a class if the clone is expanded.

clone size: many
V gene: TRBV28
J gene: TRBJ1-1
CDR3 protein: ASSLPGTGGTEAF

clone size: few
V gene: TRBV6-4
J gene: TRBJ1-6
CDR3 protein: ASSQSTGESGSPLH

clone size: few
V gene: TRBV2
J gene: TRBJ2-1
CDR3 protein: ASSEDLEGISYNEQS

clone size: few
V gene: TRBV6-4
J gene: TRBJ2-1
CDR3 protein: ASSDLAGGRNEQF

clone size: many
V gene: TRBV5-6
J gene: TRBJ1-1
CDR3 protein: ASSLDRGKAF

clone size: NA
V gene: TRBV11-1
J gene: TRBJ2-1
CDR3 protein: ASSVGTGGSYNEQF

clone size: many
V gene: TRBV3-1
J gene: TRBJ2-7
CDR3 protein: ASSPPGYEQY

clone size: many
V gene: TRBV6-5
J gene: TRBJ2-2
CDR3 protein: ASSYREGDTGELF

clone size: NA
V gene: TRBV2
J gene: TRBJ1-2
CDR3 protein: ASSDGDIQGYT

clone size: many
V gene: TRBV11-3
J gene: TRBJ2-1
CDR3 protein: ASEGRQGALVEQF

clone size: few
V gene: TRBV6-2/TRBV6-3
J gene: TRBJ2-7
CDR3 protein: ASSYSTESYEQY

clone size: many
V gene: TRBV7-2
J gene: TRBJ2-3
CDR3 protein: ASSLVARGLDTQY

clone size: many
V gene: TRBV6-1
J gene: TRBJ1-1
CDR3 protein: ASSRGTATVAEAF

clone size: many
V gene: TRBV10-2
J gene: TRBJ1-1
CDR3 protein: ASTETGGDTEAF

clone size: many
V gene: TRBV6-1
J gene: TRBJ1-2
CDR3 protein: ASSPGMYYGYT

clone size: NA
V gene: TRBV6-2/TRBV6-3
J gene: TRBJ2-7
CDR3 protein: ASSYSTAGGYEQY

clone size: many
V gene: TRBV7-6
J gene: TRBJ2-3
CDR3 protein: ASSPRGGGIADTQY

clone size: many
V gene: TRBV10-3
J gene: TRBJ2-5
CDR3 protein: AIRTDSETQY

clone size: medium-sized
V gene: TRBV7-9
J gene: TRBJ1-2
CDR3 protein: ASSSDYYGYT

clone size: NA
V gene: TRBV20-1
J gene: TRBJ1-1
CDR3 protein: SARSDRDTEAF

clone size: many
V gene: TRBV3-1
J gene: TRBJ2-7
CDR3 protein: ASSPEPSGGYEQY

clone size: many
V gene: TRBV20-1
J gene: TRBJ2-1
CDR3 protein: SAPRQRLYNEQF

clone size: many
V gene: TRBV6-1
J gene: TRBJ1-3
CDR3 protein: ATWLGTQSSGNTIY

clone size: few
V gene: TRBV28
J gene: TRBJ2-5
CDR3 protein: ASTYFYVRDRSGETQY

clone size: few
V gene: TRBV12-3/TRBV12-4
J gene: TRBJ2-1
CDR3 protein: ASSLALRDEQF

clone size: NA
V gene: TRBV3-1
J gene: TRBJ2-7
CDR3 protein: ASSQAAGTVVSEQY

clone size: many
V gene: TRBV7-7
J gene: TRBJ2-2
CDR3 protein: ASSLGTANTGELF

clone size: NA
V gene: TRBV6-4
J gene: TRBJ2-3
CDR3 protein: ASSDSAGGMSDTQY

clone size: few
V gene: TRBV29-1
J gene: TRBJ2-1
CDR3 protein: SVEPVPQGGEQF

clone size: many
V gene: TRBV20-1
J gene: TRBJ2-2
CDR3 protein: SARVGGSVSGELF

clone size: many
V gene: TRBV27
J gene: TRBJ2-1
CDR3 protein: ASLRRNEQF

clone size: medium-sized
V gene: TRBV12-3/TRBV12-4
J gene: TRBJ2-7
CDR3 protein: ASSFSAASGGYEQY

clone size: many
V gene: TRBV27
J gene: TRBJ1-3
CDR3 protein: ASSLSGAGGNTIY

clone size: many
V gene: TRBV27
J gene: TRBJ2-2
CDR3 protein: ASSLLAGYGTGELF

clone size: medium-sized
V gene: TRBV19
J gene: TRBJ2-1
CDR3 protein: ASSQTGGSYNEQF

clone size: few
V gene: TRBV6-1
J gene: TRBJ1-5
CDR3 protein: ASTIDSGVNQPHH

clone size: NA
V gene: TRBV18
J gene: TRBJ2-2
CDR3 protein: ASSPTPLAGSTGELF

clone size: NA
V gene: TRBV7-2
J gene: TRBJ1-1
CDR3 protein: ASSLGFSGNTEAF

clone size: many
V gene: TRBV5-4
J gene: TRBJ2-7
CDR3 protein: ASSIGLAGGSEQY